Included here is one T cell receptor beta chain sequence, with context. This entry comes from a study of shared clonotypes between healthy human individuals. Trimming pared 3 bases from V and 7 bases from J, leaving 16 bases between. CDR3 size: 15 residues. Germline assignment: CDR1 SGHRS and CDR2 YFSETQ. This table comes from immunoSEQ multiplex PCR, and its TCRdb copy is limited to in-frame clones, with some not included. This sample carries some 1,100,000 clones, about 84% of them seen once, and the ten largest clones take approximately 0.5%. The material sequenced was memory CD4+ T cells from PBMCs. Noted subset: CD45RA-negative fraction. The chain is built from TRBV5-1 and TRBJ2-2; D uncertain. The clonotype comes from a man aged 18 to 29 in good health. Some clones in this sample may be carry-over from other donors' samples. DNA for the CDR3: TGCGCCAGCAGCTCCTCAGGATTAGGCGGCGGGGAGCTGTTTTTT. Its translation is CASSSSGLGGGELFF. Based on the CDR3 plus reference TRBV5-1 and TRBJ2-2, the full variable domain is KAGVTQTPRYLIKTRGQQVTLSCSPISGHRSVSWYQQTPGQGLQFLFEYFSETQRNKGNFPGRFSGRQFSNSRSEMNVSTLELGDSALYLCASSSSGLGGGELFFGEGSRLTVL.